The entry below describes one T cell receptor beta chain. Germline CDR1 DFQATT, CDR2 SNEGSKA (reference sequence). The V segment lost 6 bases and the J segment 6 bases; nucleotides outside the gene matches: 6. The CDR3 spans 14 residues. This record belongs to a study of T cells after yellow fever vaccination. Each CDR3 protein gets one entry after TCRdb re-called the 5' RACE reads with MiXCR. Here the sample spans about 350,000 distinct CDR3 sequences, approximately 4% being singletons. This sequence joins TRBV20-1 and TRBJ2-3; TRBD2 matches 13 bases. This sample comprised PBMCs, obtained 5 days after the yellow fever booster vaccination. The receptor's source is a man between 18 and 35 years old who received the YFV17D yellow fever vaccine. CDR3: CSALTSGGADTQYF. As DNA, the CDR3 is TGCAGTGCGCTTACTAGCGGGGGGGCCGATACGCAGTATTTT.